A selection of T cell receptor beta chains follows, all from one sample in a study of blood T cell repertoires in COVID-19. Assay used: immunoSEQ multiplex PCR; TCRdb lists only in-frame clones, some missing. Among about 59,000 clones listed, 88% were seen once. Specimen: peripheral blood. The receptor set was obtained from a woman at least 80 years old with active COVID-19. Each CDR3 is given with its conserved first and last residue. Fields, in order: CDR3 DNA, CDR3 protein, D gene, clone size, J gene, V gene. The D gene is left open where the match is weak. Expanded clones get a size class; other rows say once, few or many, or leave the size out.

DNA: TGTGCCAGCAGCTTAATCGGGTACGGTGGCTACACCTTC
CDR3: CASSLIGYGGYTF
D: NA
size: NA
J: TRBJ1-2
V: TRBV7-9

DNA: TGTGCCAGCAGCCCTTGGGTAGCGGGGGTCGAGCAGTACTTC
CDR3: CASSPWVAGVEQYF
D: TRBD2
size: NA
J: TRBJ2-7
V: TRBV3-1/TRBV3-2

DNA: TGCGCCAGCAGCCAAGACGTTAACAGGGGGCGAAAACTGTTTTTT
CDR3: CASSQDVNRGRKLFF
D: TRBD1
size: NA
J: TRBJ1-4
V: TRBV4-3

DNA: TGTGCCAGCAGCGAGCCCGCGGGGGGGCCAGAGACCCAGTACTTC
CDR3: CASSEPAGGPETQYF
D: TRBD2
size: NA
J: TRBJ2-5
V: TRBV28

DNA: TGTGCCAGCAGCGTGGACAGCTTTTATGGTACGCAGTATTTT
CDR3: CASSVDSFYGTQYF
D: NA
size: NA
J: TRBJ2-3
V: TRBV6-2/TRBV6-3

DNA: TGTGCCAGCAGTTACTCCATATACAATGAAGCTTTCTTT
CDR3: CASSYSIYNEAFF
D: NA
size: NA
J: TRBJ1-1
V: TRBV6-6

DNA: TGTGCCAGCAGGGGACTAGCGGGGGGGTTGGATGAGCAGTTCTTC
CDR3: CASRGLAGGLDEQFF
D: TRBD2
size: NA
J: TRBJ2-1
V: TRBV2

DNA: TGTGCCAGTACACTAGCGGGGAGAGATACGCAGTATTTT
CDR3: CASTLAGRDTQYF
D: TRBD2
size: NA
J: TRBJ2-3
V: TRBV19

DNA: TGTGCCATCACCGAGCAGGGATCCTATGGCTACACCTTC
CDR3: CAITEQGSYGYTF
D: NA
size: NA
J: TRBJ1-2
V: TRBV10-3

DNA: TGTGCCATCAGTGAGTCGGTCGGGGGGGACACTGAAGCTTTCTTT
CDR3: CAISESVGGDTEAFF
D: NA
size: NA
J: TRBJ1-1
V: TRBV10-3

DNA: TGTGCCAGCAGCCCCGACACCAACTATGGCTACACCTTC
CDR3: CASSPDTNYGYTF
D: NA
size: few
J: TRBJ1-2
V: TRBV5-4

DNA: TGTGCCAGCTCACCGGGACTAGCGGCTTACAATGAGCAGTTCTTC
CDR3: CASSPGLAAYNEQFF
D: TRBD2
size: NA
J: TRBJ2-1
V: TRBV18

DNA: TGTGCCAGCAGTTCGGGACAGGGTGATGAAAAACTGTTTTTT
CDR3: CASSSGQGDEKLFF
D: TRBD1
size: NA
J: TRBJ1-4
V: TRBV28

DNA: TGTGCCAGCAGTCCCTCCGGCGGGGGGGCGTGGGAGACCCAGTACTTC
CDR3: CASSPSGGGAWETQYF
D: TRBD2
size: NA
J: TRBJ2-5
V: TRBV27

DNA: TGTGCCAGCAGCCAAGGTGCAGGTGGTGAAAAACTGTTTTTT
CDR3: CASSQGAGGEKLFF
D: NA
size: NA
J: TRBJ1-4
V: TRBV4-2

DNA: TGTGCCAGCAGCGAGGGGGAAAAGTGGAATTCACCCCTCCACTTT
CDR3: CASSEGEKWNSPLHF
D: NA
size: NA
J: TRBJ1-6
V: TRBV9

DNA: TGTGCCAGCAGCTTAGTAGGGGCGTGGGGTACTGAAGCTTTCTTT
CDR3: CASSLVGAWGTEAFF
D: NA
size: NA
J: TRBJ1-1
V: TRBV7-2